The rows below give T cell receptor beta chains drawn from one sample of a study of T-cell memory formation after mild COVID-19. Using its own MiXCR run on the 5' RACE reads, TCRdb lists one record per CDR3 protein. This sample has about 430,000 distinct CDR3 sequences, with approximately 24% found just once. Sequencing was done on a sample of PBMCs or a T cell subset sorted from them (not recorded which). The source of these receptors is an adult woman who had mild COVID-19 (a few samples of this study predate the infection). Cell type and time point are not known. The CDR3 runs from the conserved cysteine through the conserved F or W. The order of the fields is D gene, V gene, J gene, clone size, CDR3 DNA, CDR3 protein. A D gene is named only where the DNA matches it firmly. Clone size is given for some rows only: seen once, a few or many times, or a class if the clone is expanded.

>.|TRBV12-3/TRBV12-4|TRBJ2-3|.
TGTGCCAGCTGTGTAGGGATACGCACAGATACGCAGTATTTT
CASCVGIRTDTQYF
>.|TRBV7-6|TRBJ1-6|.
TGTGCCAGCAGCTTAGATATCACAAATTCACCCCTCCACTTT
CASSLDITNSPLHF
>.|TRBV11-2|TRBJ2-3|.
TGTGCCAGCAGCTTAGATCGGGGGCCCCCCACAGATACGCAGTATTTT
CASSLDRGPPTDTQYF
>.|TRBV27|TRBJ2-3|.
TGTGCCAGCAGTCATAGGCCGGGACTTACCACAGATACGCAGTATTTT
CASSHRPGLTTDTQYF
>.|TRBV13|TRBJ1-2|.
TGTGCCAGCAGCTCCATCAGGGAACCTTTCTATGGCTACACCTTC
CASSSIREPFYGYTF
>.|TRBV6-5|TRBJ1-5|few
TGTGCCAGCAGTTACTCGCGTAATCAGCCCCAGCATTTT
CASSYSRNQPQHF
>TRBD2|TRBV12-3/TRBV12-4|TRBJ2-5|.
TGTGCCAGCAGTCCCCCCGAGCGGGGGGGCCAGGAGACCCAGTACTTC
CASSPPERGGQETQYF
>.|TRBV19|TRBJ1-5|few
TGTGCCAGTAAGCGGGGTGGCAATCAGCCCCAGCATTTT
CASKRGGNQPQHF
>TRBD1|TRBV13|TRBJ2-7|once
TGTGCCAGCAGCACTCGAGAGGGGGCTACCTACGAGCAGTACTTC
CASSTREGATYEQYF
>TRBD1|TRBV25-1|TRBJ2-7|few
TGTGCCAGCAGTGCAACAGGGGGCTTATACGAGCAGTACTTC
CASSATGGLYEQYF
>.|TRBV3-1|TRBJ2-5|.
TGTGCCAGCAGCCCTCGGGGAAGACCCGACGACACGACCCAGTACTTC
CASSPRGRPDDTTQYF
>.|TRBV20-1|TRBJ2-7|.
TGCAGTGCTAGAGCCCCCTTGTCCTACGAGCAGTACTTC
CSARAPLSYEQYF
>.|TRBV7-6|TRBJ2-3|.
TGTGCCAGCAGCTTAGTTTCAGTACCCGGGGATACGCAGTATTTT
CASSLVSVPGDTQYF
>TRBD1|TRBV7-9|TRBJ2-1|few
TGTGCCAGCAGCCCGCTCTCTTGGGACAGGGGAGACAATGAGCAGTTCTTC
CASSPLSWDRGDNEQFF
>.|TRBV24-1|TRBJ2-3|.
TGTGCCACCAGTGACCGGACGGGCGGGGATACGCAGTATTTT
CATSDRTGGDTQYF
>.|TRBV9|TRBJ1-3|.
TGTGCCAGCTGTCCCTCGGGTTTCTCTGGAAACACCATATATTTT
CASCPSGFSGNTIYF
>TRBD2|TRBV7-2|TRBJ2-3|many
TGTGCCAGCAGCTTAGGCCGGACTAGCGGAGGGAGAGATACGCAGTATTTT
CASSLGRTSGGRDTQYF
>.|TRBV10-3|TRBJ1-5|.
TGTGCCATCAGTGACGCGCACAGGTCAGATCAGCCCCAGCATTTT
CAISDAHRSDQPQHF
>TRBD2|TRBV7-2|TRBJ2-5|few
TGTGCCAGCAGCTTCCAGACTAGCGGGAGTGAGACCCAGTACTTC
CASSFQTSGSETQYF
>TRBD1|TRBV27|TRBJ1-1|.
TGTGCCAGCAGTTACAGGGGTGGGAGGACTGAAGCTTTCTTT
CASSYRGGRTEAFF
>TRBD2|TRBV4-2|TRBJ2-7|many
TGTGCCAGCAGCCAAGTACTAGCGGGAGTTGACCTCTCCTACGAGCAGTACTTC
CASSQVLAGVDLSYEQYF
>.|TRBV12-3/TRBV12-4|TRBJ2-7|many
TGTGCCAGCAGTTTAGGCGGTCCCTACGAGCAGTACTTC
CASSLGGPYEQYF
>.|TRBV29-1|TRBJ2-1|few
TGCAGCGTTGATATGAGTGAGCAGTTCTTC
CSVDMSEQFF
>TRBD1|TRBV20-1|TRBJ1-5|.
TGCAGTGCCCCTGGACAGGGAATCAGCAATCAGCCCCAGCATTTT
CSAPGQGISNQPQHF
>.|TRBV10-3|TRBJ2-7|.
TGTGCCATCAGTGACCCTTTGAGGGGATCCTACGAGCAGTACTTC
CAISDPLRGSYEQYF
>TRBD1|TRBV12-3/TRBV12-4|TRBJ1-2|.
TGTGCCAGCAGCCGAGGCCGGACAGGTACCTATGGCTACACCTTC
CASSRGRTGTYGYTF
>.|TRBV9|TRBJ2-7|few
TGTGCCAGCAGCGTAAGCGACTCCTACGAGCAGTACTTC
CASSVSDSYEQYF
>TRBD1|TRBV29-1|TRBJ2-1|.
TGCAGCGTTGAAGATCGAGACAGGGGGTTTAACAATGAGCAGTTCTTC
CSVEDRDRGFNNEQFF
>TRBD1|TRBV12-3/TRBV12-4|TRBJ2-5|.
TGTGCCAGCAGTTTTGACAGGGTACAAGAGACCCAGTACTTC
CASSFDRVQETQYF
>TRBD2|TRBV12-3/TRBV12-4|TRBJ2-1|.
TGTGCCAGCCTGAGAGCTAGCGGAAATGAGCAGTTCTTC
CASLRASGNEQFF
>TRBD2|TRBV7-2|TRBJ2-1|few
TGTGCCAGCAGCAAGTGGGCGGGAGGTCAAAACAATGAGCAGTTCTTC
CASSKWAGGQNNEQFF
>.|TRBV27|TRBJ2-1|few
TGTGCCAGCAGTAAGGACAGTTACAATGAGCAGTTCTTC
CASSKDSYNEQFF
>TRBD2|TRBV4-3|TRBJ2-3|few
TGCGCCAGCAGCCAAGAACGGGAGGGAACAGATACGCAGTATTTT
CASSQEREGTDTQYF
>TRBD2|TRBV13|TRBJ2-1|.
TGTGCCAGCACTAGACGGGGACTAGCCTACAATGAGCAGTTCTTC
CASTRRGLAYNEQFF
>.|TRBV12-3/TRBV12-4|TRBJ2-7|.
TGTGCCAGCAGTTTAGCCCTAGGGGCGGCCTACGAGCAGTACTTC
CASSLALGAAYEQYF
>TRBD1|TRBV4-1|TRBJ1-1|few
TGCGCCAGCAGCCAAGGCCTCCTGACAGGGTTTGAAGCTTTCTTT
CASSQGLLTGFEAFF
>.|TRBV5-6|TRBJ1-2|few
TGTGCCAGCAGCTTTCCCCAGGGTACCAACCAAGGCTACACCTTC
CASSFPQGTNQGYTF
>.|TRBV2|TRBJ2-3|few
TGTGCCAGCAGGCCGGGAGTTGGGGCTCACACAGATACGCAGTATTTT
CASRPGVGAHTDTQYF
>.|TRBV6-5|TRBJ1-1|.
TGTGCCAGCAGTTACAGGGTCTCGGGGACGTGGAACACTGAAGCTTTCTTT
CASSYRVSGTWNTEAFF